The next 20 T cell receptor beta chains were all read from a single sample in a study of T cell changes during pregnancy in multiple sclerosis. Here immunoSEQ multiplex PCR was the method, and the copy in TCRdb shows in-frame clones only, minus some. The table shows over 30,000 clones, with 92% occurring only once. Sequenced: PBMCs (not recorded whether the cells were cultured). Receptor source: a female donor with multiple sclerosis, enrolled in a pregnancy study.

This clone was detected once. The chain combines TRBV5-6 with TRBJ1-2; 7 bases are a match to TRBD1. Germline CDR1 and CDR2: SGHDT and YYEEEE. V dropped 4 bases and J dropped 1; count of bases not matched to a gene: 7. This CDR3 comprises 15 residues. The CDR3 loop reads CASSRGQTFNYGYTF. CDR3 nucleotide sequence: TGTGCCAGCAGCCGGGGACAGACTTTTAACTATGGCTACACCTTC.

This sequence joins TRBV19 and TRBJ2-1, with a possible D match to TRBD2 (6 bases). Germline V gene lookup returns CDR1 LNHDA and CDR2 SQIVND (reference sequence). The ends were cut back, 2 bases at V and 6 bases at J, with 11 bases in the middle. This CDR3 has 14 residues. The CDR3: CASSIRRGLNEQFF. DNA of the CDR3: TGTGCCAGTAGTATAAGGCGGGGCCTCAATGAGCAGTTCTTC.

The gene calls are TRBV11-3 and TRBJ2-1; 10 bases map to TRBD2. Germline V gives CDR1 SGHNT, CDR2 YENEEA. The CDR3 runs 17 residues. V dropped 5 bases and J dropped 9; count of bases not matched to a gene: 16. CDR3 loop: CASSPFSPGLAMSEQFF. The DNA for the CDR3 is TGTGCCAGCAGCCCATTTTCCCCGGGACTAGCGATGAGTGAGCAGTTCTTC.

V usage is TRBV6-5 and J usage is TRBJ1-2; D possibly corresponds to TRBD1 (5 bases). The CDR3 length is 14 residues. The germline V and J ends were trimmed by 0 bases and 8 bases, with 13 bases remaining between them. Germline lookup yields CDR1 MNHEY and CDR2 SVGAGI. This CDR3 reads CASSYSRGDGGYTF. For the CDR3, the DNA is TGTGCCAGCAGTTACTCGAGAGGGGACGGGGGCTACACCTTC.

The rearrangement links TRBV2 to TRBJ2-7; possibly TRBD2 for D (6 bases). Per the germline V gene, CDR1 is SNHLY and CDR2 is FYNNEI. V was clipped by 6 bases and J by 0 bases, with 9 bases between them. CDR3 size: 13 residues. The CDR3 spells CASRPGLSYEQYF. In nucleotides, the CDR3 is TGTGCCAGCAGGCCGGGACTCTCCTACGAGCAGTACTTC.

The chain has TRBV30 and TRBJ2-7; tentative D call: TRBD1 (5 bases). V lost 0 bases to trimming and J lost 5 bases, with 14 bases between them. This CDR3 region has 14 residues. The V gene's germline CDR1 is GTSNPN and CDR2 SVGIG (reference sequence). CDR3 nucleotide sequence: TGTGCCTGGAGTGTAAGTATCAGGGCCCACGAGCAGTACTTC. Protein sequence: CAWSVSIRAHEQYF.

The chain links TRBV4-2 to TRBJ2-7, with 11 bases aligning to TRBD2. Germline V gene lookup returns CDR1 LGHNA and CDR2 YNFKEQ. After removal of 0 bases from V and 0 bases from J, the junction contained 7 bases not matched to a gene. The CDR3 covers 18 residues. The CDR3 coding sequence is TGTGCCAGCAGCCAAGATCGGACTAGCGGGTTAAGCTCCTACGAGCAGTACTTC. This sequence encodes CASSQDRTSGLSSYEQYF.

This chain connects TRBV19 to TRBJ1-1; no definite D call. Trimming left V 4 bases short and J 4 bases short, with 13 bases between. CDR3 length: 14 amino acids. Germline-derived CDR1 and CDR2 are LNHDA and SQIVND (reference sequence). DNA for the CDR3: TGTGCCAGTAGTACCCTCCGGGAGATCACTGAAGCTTTCTTT. Protein: CASSTLREITEAFF.

V usage is TRBV2 and J usage is TRBJ2-1; tentatively, D is TRBD2 (5 bases). Deletions cut 1 base from V and 8 bases from J, with 12 bases between. This CDR3 spans 14 amino acids. Germline values: CDR1 SNHLY, CDR2 FYNNEI. The CDR3 loop is CASSEVASLHEQFF. The CDR3 bases are TGTGCCAGCAGTGAAGTGGCTAGCCTCCATGAGCAGTTCTTC.

J is TRBJ1-4 and V is TRBV28; TRBD1 matches 10 bases. The V gene's germline CDR1 is MDHEN and CDR2 SYDVKM. The length of the CDR3 is 15 residues. The V gene end was trimmed by 9 bases and the J gene end by 7 bases; junction bases not matched to a gene: 11. The CDR3 bases are TGTGCCAGTACCCCCGAGGGACAGGGGCCTGAAAAACTGTTTTTT. Protein: CASTPEGQGPEKLFF.

The chain links TRBV2 to TRBJ2-5, with 8 bases that match TRBD2. J gave up 5 bases and V 8 bases, and 7 bases lay outside the gene matches. This CDR3 contains 13 residues. Germline V gives CDR1 SNHLY, CDR2 FYNNEI. CDR3 nucleotides: TGTGCCAGCGTACGGGAGGGACGGGAGACCCAGTACTTC. Translating it yields CASVREGRETQYF. Together with reference TRBV2 and TRBJ2-5, the CDR3 gives the full variable domain: EPEVTQTPSHQVTQMGQEVILRCVPISNHLYFYWYRQILGQKVEFLVSFYNNEISEKSEIFDDQFSVERPDGSNFTLKIRSTKLEDSAMYFCASVREGRETQYFGPGTRLLVL.

The chain combines TRBV6-5 with TRBJ2-5; a possible D gene is TRBD2 (6 bases). This CDR3 has 14 residues. Germline-derived CDR1 and CDR2 are MNHEY and SVGAGI. Trimming left V 6 bases short and J 1 base short, with 12 bases between. The CDR3 sequence is CASSRGGTQETQYF. The CDR3 DNA follows: TGTGCCAGCAGCCGAGGCGGGACCCAAGAGACCCAGTACTTC.

This clone was recorded once. The chain is built from TRBV28 and TRBJ1-5, with unresolved D. This CDR3 has 14 amino acids. The V end was cut by 7 bases, the J end by 0 bases, with 10 bases between. Germline values: CDR1 MDHEN, CDR2 SYDVKM. The CDR3 here is CASNRPHSNQPQHF. The CDR3 DNA reads TGTGCCAGCAATCGACCCCATAGCAATCAGCCCCAGCATTTT.

The rearrangement links TRBV4-2 to TRBJ1-3; no definite D call. The CDR3 spans 12 residues. CDR1 LGHNA and CDR2 YNFKEQ come from the germline V gene. Trimming stripped 0 bases from V and 9 bases from J, with 6 bases between. The CDR3 loop reads CASSQDSGTIYF. CDR3 nucleotides: TGTGCCAGCAGCCAAGATTCAGGCACCATATATTTT.

DNA of the CDR3: TGTGCCAGCAGGCCAGGGTTGTGGAATCAGCCCCAGCATTTT. Encoded protein: CASRPGLWNQPQHF. The rearrangement links TRBV2 to TRBJ1-5, with a possible D match to TRBD1 (5 bases). The CDR3 runs to 14 residues. CDR1 SNHLY and CDR2 FYNNEI come from the germline V gene. Trimming took 6 bases from V and 4 from J, leaving 13 bases between them.

The chain uses TRBV5-6 and TRBJ2-5; TRBD2 matches 7 bases. CDR1 is SGHDT and CDR2 is YYEEEE in the germline V gene. This CDR3 region has 13 residues. V shed 5 bases, J shed 5 bases, and the junction held 6 bases outside the gene matches. The chain's CDR3 is CASSRTRKETQYF. In nucleotides, the CDR3 is TGTGCCAGCAGTCGGACTAGGAAGGAGACCCAGTACTTC.

Here the CDR3 DNA reads TGTGCCAGCAGCTTGGGACACCCGTCGGATAATGAGCAGTTCTTC. Its protein product is CASSLGHPSDNEQFF. The chain couples TRBV5-4 to TRBJ2-1, with D hard to call. CDR3 length: 15 residues. Germline-derived CDR1 and CDR2 are SGHNT and YYREEE (reference sequence). Trimming removed 0 bases from V and 7 bases from J, with 14 bases in between.

The sample holds a few counts of this clone. The chain uses TRBV6-5 and TRBJ2-1, with 7 bases aligning to TRBD2. The CDR3 sequence is 15 residues long. With V trimmed by 0 bases and J by 7 bases, 6 bases remained unmatched. Germline V gives CDR1 MNHEY, CDR2 SVGAGI. The CDR3 DNA sequence: TGTGCCAGCAGTTACTCGGAGGGAGGGCTAAATGAGCAGTTCTTC. It codes for CASSYSEGGLNEQFF.

This CDR3 is CASSLAGVWYGYTF. The CDR3, as DNA: TGTGCCAGCAGCTTGGCGGGGGTATGGTATGGCTACACCTTC. V is TRBV5-4 and J is TRBJ1-2; D may be TRBD1 (5 bases). V lost 0 bases and J lost 5, with 11 bases in between. CDR1 is SGHNT and CDR2 is YYREEE in the germline V gene (reference sequence). CDR3 length equals 14 residues. Using reference TRBV5-4 and TRBJ1-2 for the parts outside the CDR3, the full variable domain is ETGVTQSPTHLIKTRGQQVTLRCSSQSGHNTVSWYQQALGQGPQFIFQYYREEENGRGNFPPRFSGLQFPNYSSELNVNALELDDSALYLCASSLAGVWYGYTFGSGTRLTVV.

The chain is built from TRBV6-5 and TRBJ2-3, with 7 bases identical to TRBD2. The CDR3 consists of 13 residues. The germline V gene encodes CDR1 MNHEY and CDR2 SVGAGI. V shed 7 bases, J shed 2 bases, and the junction held 3 bases outside the gene matches. CDR3 nucleotide sequence: TGTGCCAGCAACGGGGGGAACACAGATACGCAGTATTTT. Translation gives CASNGGNTDTQYF.